A single TCR beta chain is shown here with its context. What antigen it recognizes has not been identified. Base qualities were left out, and no much larger clone turns up one base away. The sample is drawn from a study of identical twins (dated by TCRdb to the mid-2010s). Describing the broader study: The study deep-sequenced TCR alpha and beta repertoires from monozygotic twins, unrelated adults of various ages and cord blood to test whether fetal clonotypes persist. Replicate twin experiments were performed at different times using different library preparation protocols to rule out contamination. Summary of the overall study and its limitations: Fewer insertions were carried by abundant cord blood beta clonotypes, a similar but weaker trend appeared in young adult naive repertoires, and no such trend appeared in memory repertoires. The excess sharing between twins in beta out-of-frame sequences was weaker because fewer shared sequences reduced the signal-to-noise ratio. Out-of-frame TCR alpha sequences shared between twins showed an excess of low generation-probability sequences compared with coincidental sharing between unrelated individuals. Because the same donors could not be followed over many years, the conclusions relied on cross-sectional statistical analysis. Recombination models systematically underestimated out-of-frame TCR alpha sharing in monozygotic twins but agreed with sharing between unrelated individuals. Invariant T cells such as MAIT and iNKT could partly confound zero-insertion analyses, though diverse VJ usage argued against this for most clonotypes.

Receptor amplification or capture employed 5' RACE. Data came from an Illumina HiSeq 2000. A universal primer binding site was added through template switching, and the final cDNA carried a unique molecular identifier so that TCR cDNA molecules could be counted accurately. First-strand cDNA for TCR alpha and beta chains was synthesized from specific primers in the conserved constant-segment region. Each cDNA library was double barcoded, with a SMART-Mk sample barcode plus Illumina barcodes, to control for contamination. TruSeq adapter sequences, together with Illumina sample barcodes, were added in two successive PCR steps. The Illumina HiSeq platform was used with custom primers to sequence TCR alpha and beta cDNA libraries. In the paper's pipeline: MiGEC was used to process raw reads and extract unique molecular identifiers, and MiXCR was used to find CDR3 positions. For each individual, recombination models were inferred using an EM algorithm with the repgenHMM and IGoR tools. Shared clonotype analysis was performed with the tcR package in R, normalizing sharing by the product of cloneset sizes. To study raw recombination free of thymic and clonal selection effects, out-of-frame nonproductive sequences were analyzed. TCRdb reworked the public reads: Q25 trimming with fastp, MiXCR clone assembly, productive beta chains retained. CDR3 protein sequences are deduplicated, and each keeps its most common genes and DNA. The V and J calls and clone size come from TCRdb's table, not from the authors' own analysis. For this sample there are about 920,000 distinct CDR3 sequences; around an eighth appear just once. Under 2% of the sample belongs to the ten largest clones.

Inclusive of the bounding cysteine and phenylalanine, the CDR3 is 19 residues long. Only the CDR3 part of the read is kept: 57 bases, read in frame from the first base. The junction shows trimming of 7 bases on V and 2 bases on J, and the gene matches do not reach 17 bases of it. The germline V gene specifies MDHEN as CDR1 and SYDVKM as CDR2. Every donor in the study was a healthy Caucasian. The twin cohort comprised three pairs of female monozygotic twins, all aged roughly 18 to 30 years. Peripheral blood mononuclear cells were used as the source from which RNA for TCR libraries was isolated. Separately, the same data were catalogued under a study of yellow fever vaccine responses in identical twins. The second study's authors report: According to the authors, the vaccine-induced T cell response in identical twins seemed to be partly convergent and partly specific to each individual. The study precisely tracked vaccine-responding T cell clones in identical twins.

The specimen sequenced was PBMCs. The origin of this receptor is a woman aged 18-29 years in good health. The chain joins TRBV28 to TRBJ1-2; 12 central nucleotides agree with TRBD1. The bases are TGTGCCAGCACCCCCGCCGGGACAGGGGGCATCCACGGCAACTATGGCTACACCTTC. Its amino acids are CASTPAGTGGIHGNYGYTF.